One sample yielded the 23 T cell receptor beta chains listed below, sequenced in a study of blood T cell repertoires in COVID-19. Some clones are missing from TCRdb's copy, which holds only in-frame ones; the method was immunoSEQ multiplex PCR. The data contain roughly 40,000 clones, approximately 85% of them seen just once; the ten biggest clones take up approximately 8.9%. Sequenced material: peripheral blood. The receptors were gathered from a human donor in a cohort sampled during active COVID-19.

The rearrangement joins TRBV11-3 to TRBJ2-2, with 10 bases matching TRBD2. The CDR3 covers 14 residues. Trimming removed 5 bases from V and 7 bases from J; junction bases left unmatched: 4. Germline CDR1 reads SGHNT; CDR2 reads YENEEA. The CDR3 nucleotides are TGTGCCAGCAGCAGCGGGAGGGTTGGCGGGGAGCTGTTTTTT. It specifies CASSSGRVGGELFF.

The J gene is TRBJ1-2, the V gene TRBV6-1, with D maybe TRBD1 (5 bases). The germline gives CDR1 MNHNS, CDR2 SASEGT. The ends were cut back, 7 bases at V and 8 bases at J, with 14 bases in the middle. The CDR3 totals 12 residues. The CDR3 DNA sequence: TGTGCCAGCAAAGACAGACATAGAGGCTACACCTTC. Translated: CASKDRHRGYTF.

This chain uses TRBV6-5 with TRBJ1-2; D gene unclear. The CDR3 is 14 residues long. Deletions cut 8 bases from V and 0 bases from J, with 13 bases between. Germline lookup yields CDR1 MNHEY and CDR2 SVGAGI. The CDR3 here is CASLQVLSNYGYTF. DNA for the CDR3: TGTGCCAGCCTCCAGGTGCTCTCTAACTATGGCTACACCTTC.

The rearrangement links TRBV2 to TRBJ1-2; 11 bases align to TRBD1. Germline CDR1 reads SNHLY; CDR2 reads FYNNEI. Trimming at V came to 7 bases and at J to 2 bases, leaving 6 bases not matched to a gene. CDR3 size: 15 residues. CDR3 in amino acids: CASIPDRGQNYGYTF. CDR3 sequence (DNA): TGTGCCAGCATTCCGGACAGGGGGCAGAACTATGGCTACACCTTC.

The chain uses TRBV3-1 (or the pseudogene TRBV3-2) and TRBJ1-6; D not resolved. Trimming took off 1 base at V and 7 bases at J, with 8 bases between the two ends. The CDR3 spans 14 residues. CDR1 LGHDT and CDR2 YNNKEL come from the germline V gene (reference sequence). CDR3 amino acids: CASSQGSINSPLHF. The CDR3 region has the DNA TGTGCCAGCAGCCAAGGGTCTATCAATTCACCCCTCCACTTT.

The V and J genes are TRBV6-5 and TRBJ2-2; D is perhaps TRBD1 (5 bases). Germline V gene data show CDR1 as MNHEY and CDR2 as SVGAGI. Trimming removed 2 bases at V and 0 bases at J, with 7 bases between. The CDR3 has 15 residues. CDR3 nucleotides: TGTGCCAGCAGTTACGACAGCCCGAACACCGGGGAGCTGTTTTTT. It encodes CASSYDSPNTGELFF.

The V gene is TRBV4-3, the J gene TRBJ2-3; D may be TRBD1 (5 bases). V was pared by 4 bases and J by 3 bases, with 11 bases between. This CDR3 region has 14 residues. Germline-derived CDR1 and CDR2 are LGHNA and YSLEER. CDR3: CASSLQGLTDTQYF. CDR3 DNA: TGCGCCAGCAGCCTGCAGGGTTTAACAGATACGCAGTATTTT.

This clone was seen a handful of times. J is TRBJ1-3 and V is TRBV19; perhaps TRBD1 as D (5 bases). From germline, CDR1 is LNHDA and CDR2 SQIVND (reference sequence). This CDR3 spans 15 amino acids. The V end lost 5 bases, the J end lost 4 bases, and 15 bases lay between the germline ends. The CDR3 sequence is CASSPEGLIGNTIYF. The CDR3 nucleotides read TGTGCCAGTAGTCCCGAGGGACTCATCGGAAACACCATATATTTT.

The rearrangement links TRBV12-3 or TRBV12-4 to TRBJ1-1; D is unclear. The CDR3 spans 11 residues. The V end was cut by 2 bases, the J end by 5 bases, with 3 bases between. CDR3 coding DNA: TGTGCCAGCAGTTTAACAACTGAAGCTTTCTTT. This gives the protein CASSLTTEAFF.

The CDR3 protein is CASSLENTGAREKLFF. The CDR3 coding sequence is TGTGCCAGCAGCTTAGAAAATACAGGGGCTAGGGAAAAACTGTTTTTT. The chain carries TRBV7-9 and TRBJ1-4, with 7 bases aligning to TRBD1. Germline CDR1 and CDR2: SEHNR and FQNEAQ (reference sequence). This CDR3 is 16 amino acids long. The V segment lost 1 base and the J segment 8 bases; nucleotides outside the gene matches: 10. Filled out from reference TRBV7-9 and TRBJ1-4, the complete variable domain reads DTGVSQNPRHKITKRGQNVTFRCDPISEHNRLYWYRQTLGQGPEFLTYFQNEAQLEKSRLLSDRFSAERPKGSFSTLEIQRTEQGDSAMYLCASSLENTGAREKLFFGSGTQLSVL.

The rearrangement links TRBV3-1 (or the pseudogene TRBV3-2) to TRBJ2-2, with 7 bases that match TRBD2. The germline CDR1 and CDR2 sequences are LGHDT and YNNKEL (reference sequence). Losses at the gene ends were 7 bases for V and 1 base for J; bases not matched to a gene: 9. This CDR3 comprises 16 residues. The CDR3 bases are TGTGCCAGCACCCCAGTGGGGGGGTTGAACACCGGGGAGCTGTTTTTT. This gives the protein CASTPVGGLNTGELFF.

This chain uses TRBV2 with TRBJ2-7; 9 bases are shared with TRBD1. This CDR3 has 15 residues. J was trimmed by 0 bases and V by 8 bases; bases with no gene match: 8. CDR1 SNHLY and CDR2 FYNNEI come from the germline V gene. CDR3 protein: CASRGQGGGSYEQYF. As DNA, the CDR3 is TGTGCCAGCCGGGGACAGGGTGGAGGCTCCTACGAGCAGTACTTC.

V gene TRBV10-3 combines with J gene TRBJ2-3; 9 nucleotides agree with TRBD2. J was trimmed by 5 bases and V by 9 bases; bases with no gene match: 9. Germline V CDR1 and CDR2: ENHRY, SYGVKD. The CDR3 covers 14 residues. CDR3 DNA: TGTGCCATTGGGGCGGGGGGGGCCAAAGATACGCAGTATTTT. Translated, it gives CAIGAGGAKDTQYF.

The chain combines TRBV18 with TRBJ1-5; D may be TRBD1 (6 bases). The length of the CDR3 is 15 residues. The ends were cut back, 6 bases at V and 8 bases at J, with 20 bases in the middle. Germline V gives CDR1 KGHSH, CDR2 LQKENI. The CDR3 coding sequence is TGTGCCAGCTCTCCATCCGTCAGGGGTGGTGAGCCCCAGCATTTT. This codes for CASSPSVRGGEPQHF.

Note on this clone: At one of its ends the junction is not consistent with the germline gene, which may arise from a read error. V gene TRBV2 combines with J gene TRBJ1-2; 8 bases align to TRBD1. The CDR3 runs 10 residues. From germline, CDR1 is SNHLY and CDR2 FYNNEI. The CDR3 region is CASSEGQANF. In nucleotides, the CDR3 is TGTGCCAGCAGTGAGGGACAGGCCAACTTC.

This chain uses TRBV4-2 with TRBJ2-5, with TRBD2 identical over 11 bases. The germline CDR1 and CDR2 sequences are LGHNA and YNFKEQ. The CDR3 has 16 amino acids. V trimming: 5 bases; J trimming: 4 bases; junction bases outside the gene matches: 9. The CDR3 reads CASSVGIAGGRETQYF. CDR3 bases: TGTGCCAGCAGCGTGGGGATAGCGGGGGGGCGAGAGACCCAGTACTTC.

This sequence joins TRBV3-1 (or the pseudogene TRBV3-2) and TRBJ1-2; 9 bases line up with TRBD1. CDR3 size: 16 residues. V dropped 0 bases and J dropped 8; count of bases not matched to a gene: 10. Germline CDR1 reads LGHDT; CDR2 reads YNNKEL (reference sequence). The CDR3 is CASSQESDRGPMGYTF. As DNA, the CDR3 is TGTGCCAGCAGCCAAGAATCGGACAGGGGCCCGATGGGCTACACCTTC.

This clone was seen a handful of times. The chain has TRBV11-3 and TRBJ2-1; TRBD2 is a possible D gene (6 bases). V shed 8 bases and J shed 9 bases, with 23 bases lying between them. The CDR3 runs to 15 residues. Germline CDR1 and CDR2: SGHNT and YENEEA. The CDR3 loop reads CASQKGRGARGEQFF. The CDR3 region has the DNA TGTGCCAGCCAAAAAGGACGCGGGGCTCGGGGTGAGCAGTTCTTC.

V usage is TRBV6-2 or TRBV6-3 and J usage is TRBJ2-1, with 14 bases lining up with TRBD2. V gave up 5 bases and J gave up 10 bases; unmatched junction bases: 7. Germline V gene data show CDR1 as MNHEY and CDR2 as SVGEGT. This CDR3 is 15 amino acids long. In nucleotides, the CDR3 is TGTGCCAGCAGTCCGACTAGCGGGGGGGCTAGGGAGCAGTTCTTC. It encodes CASSPTSGGAREQFF.

CDR3 nucleotide sequence: TGCGCCAGCAGCTTGGAGCGCGGGCTGTATGAGAGCGAGCAGTACTTC. This codes for CASSLERGLYESEQYF. The chain recombines TRBV5-1 with TRBJ2-7; TRBD2 is a possible D gene (5 bases). V lost 0 bases to trimming and J lost 6 bases, with 19 bases between them. Germline values: CDR1 SGHRS, CDR2 YFSETQ. The CDR3 runs to 16 residues.

The chain couples TRBV2 to TRBJ2-4; D is perhaps TRBD1 (6 bases). The germline V gene has CDR1 SNHLY and CDR2 FYNNEI. This CDR3 is 15 amino acids long. The V end was cut by 6 bases, the J end by 0 bases, with 12 bases between. The CDR3 DNA follows: TGTGCCAGCAGCGCGGACAGCTTAGCCAAAAACATTCAGTACTTC. Protein: CASSADSLAKNIQYF.

This clone has only one observation. The V and J genes are TRBV25-1 and TRBJ2-1, with 8 bases matching TRBD2. Losses at the gene ends were 5 bases for V and 7 bases for J; bases not matched to a gene: 7. The CDR3 spans 14 residues. Germline V gene data show CDR1 as MGHDK and CDR2 as SYGVNS. CDR3 nucleotide sequence: TGTGCCAGCAGTTATAGCGGGACTTTAAATGAGCAGTTCTTC. Its protein is CASSYSGTLNEQFF.

V is TRBV5-1 and J is TRBJ2-1; D unresolved. The germline V and J ends were trimmed by 5 bases and 1 base, with 13 bases remaining between them. The germline V gene encodes CDR1 SGHRS and CDR2 YFSETQ. The CDR3 covers 15 residues. Here the CDR3 reads CASRGTTLSYNEQFF. CDR3 in DNA: TGCGCCAGCAGGGGCACGACGCTTTCCTACAATGAGCAGTTCTTC.